This entry describes one T cell receptor (beta chain). What it binds is not known. With 4 bases removed from V and 1 base from J, the gap between germline ends came to 15 bases. The CDR3 is made up of 15 amino acids. Looked up from germline, CDR1 is SGHKS and CDR2 is YYEKEE (reference sequence). Oncomine TCR Beta short-read sequencing was applied to DNA from cultured CD4+ T cells. In TCRdb, the PCR reads were re-called with MiXCR into one record per CDR3 protein. The sample has 12,000 or so distinct CDR3 sequences, roughly half seen once. This record belongs to a study of vaccination and CD4 T cells after COVID-19. Study-level background: Convalescent cases consisted of six males and four females, of whom two were Hispanic.

Regarding the study as a whole: Convalescent patients were relatively few, and early post-infection timepoints were missing.

Treatment reported: approximately 9-day PBMC culture with coronavirus spike peptide pools or control peptides (ViraFEST assay). Convalescent patients tested SARS-CoV-2 PCR positive from March to December 2020, before Alpha, Beta and Delta emerged. Cell culture was performed with 1.5 million to 2 million PBMCs per well in the presence of approximately 9.8 IU/ml IL-2 and roughly 10 ug/ml peptide pools. V gene TRBV5-5 combines with J gene TRBJ2-7; maybe TRBD1 (6 bases). The material sequenced was CD4+ T cells from blood, cultured in vitro. This receptor was taken from a human donor who had recovered from COVID-19. The CDR3 DNA follows: TGTGCCAGCAGCCGGCAGGGGTTGGGGTCCTACGAGCAGTACTTC. It specifies CASSRQGLGSYEQYF.